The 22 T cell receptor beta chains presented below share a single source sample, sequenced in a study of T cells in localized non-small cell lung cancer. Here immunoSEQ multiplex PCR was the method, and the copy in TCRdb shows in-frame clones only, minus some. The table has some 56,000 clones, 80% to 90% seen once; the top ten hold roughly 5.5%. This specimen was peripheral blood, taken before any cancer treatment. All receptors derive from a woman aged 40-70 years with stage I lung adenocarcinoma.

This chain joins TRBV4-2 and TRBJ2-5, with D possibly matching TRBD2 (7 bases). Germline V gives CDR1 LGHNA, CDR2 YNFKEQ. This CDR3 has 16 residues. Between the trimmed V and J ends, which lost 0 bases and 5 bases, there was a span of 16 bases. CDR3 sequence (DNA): TGTGCCAGCAGCCAAGAGTTGGACCCGGGGGGCGAGACCCAGTACTTC. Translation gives CASSQELDPGGETQYF.

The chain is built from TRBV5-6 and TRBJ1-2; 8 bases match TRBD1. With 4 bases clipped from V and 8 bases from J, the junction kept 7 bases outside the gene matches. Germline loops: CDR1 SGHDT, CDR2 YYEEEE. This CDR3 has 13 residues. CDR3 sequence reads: CASSRDRSEGYTF. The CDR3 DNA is TGTGCCAGCAGCCGGGACAGGTCAGAAGGCTACACCTTC.

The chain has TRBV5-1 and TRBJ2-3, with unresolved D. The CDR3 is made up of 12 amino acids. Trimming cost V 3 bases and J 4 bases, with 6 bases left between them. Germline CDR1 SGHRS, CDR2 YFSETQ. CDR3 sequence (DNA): TGCGCCAGCAGCTCAGGATCAGATACGCAGTATTTT. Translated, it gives CASSSGSDTQYF.

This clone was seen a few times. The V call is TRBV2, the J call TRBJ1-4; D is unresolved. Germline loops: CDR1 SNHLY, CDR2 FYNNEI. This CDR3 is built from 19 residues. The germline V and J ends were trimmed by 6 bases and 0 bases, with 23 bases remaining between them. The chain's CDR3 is CASSELGIVRVATNEKLFF. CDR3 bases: TGTGCCAGCAGCGAACTCGGGATAGTTAGAGTTGCAACTAATGAAAAACTGTTTTTT.

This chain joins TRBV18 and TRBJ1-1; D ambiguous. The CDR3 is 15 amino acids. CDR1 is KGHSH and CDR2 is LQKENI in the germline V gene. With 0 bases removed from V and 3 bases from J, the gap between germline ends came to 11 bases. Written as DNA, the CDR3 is TGTGCCAGCTCACCACCCTACGCTGGGGACACTGAAGCTTTCTTT. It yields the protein CASSPPYAGDTEAFF.

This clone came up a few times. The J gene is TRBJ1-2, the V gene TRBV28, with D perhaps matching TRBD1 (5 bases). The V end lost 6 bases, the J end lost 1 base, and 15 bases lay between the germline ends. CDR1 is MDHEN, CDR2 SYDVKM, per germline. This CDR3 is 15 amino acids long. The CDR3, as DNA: TGTGCCAGCAGCACACCCAGGCAGGGTAACTATGGCTACACCTTC. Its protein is CASSTPRQGNYGYTF.

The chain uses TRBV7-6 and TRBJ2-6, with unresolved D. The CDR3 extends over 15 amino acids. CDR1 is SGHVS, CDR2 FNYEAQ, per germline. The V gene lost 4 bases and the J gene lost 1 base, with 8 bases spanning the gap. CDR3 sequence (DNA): TGTGCCAGCAGCTCTGGCCTATCTGGGGCCAACGTCCTGACTTTC. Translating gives CASSSGLSGANVLTF.

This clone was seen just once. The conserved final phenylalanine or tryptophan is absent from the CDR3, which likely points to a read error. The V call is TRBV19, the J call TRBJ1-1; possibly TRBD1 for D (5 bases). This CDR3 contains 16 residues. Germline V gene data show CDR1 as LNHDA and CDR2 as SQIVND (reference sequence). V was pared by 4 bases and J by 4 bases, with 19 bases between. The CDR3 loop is CASSNRQRAGLTEAFL. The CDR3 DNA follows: TGTGCCAGTAGTAACCGCCAGAGGGCGGGGCTCACTGAAGCTTTCCTT.

The CDR3 DNA sequence: TGTGCCAGCAGCTTGCAAACCCCAGGGGCGAGGGAAAAACTGTTTTTT. It codes for CASSLQTPGAREKLFF. The chain couples TRBV7-9 to TRBJ1-4, with D possibly TRBD1 on 6 matching bases. V dropped 3 bases and J dropped 8 bases, with 19 bases sitting between them. The germline V gene encodes CDR1 SEHNR and CDR2 FQNEAQ (reference sequence). The CDR3 extends over 16 amino acids. Using reference TRBV7-9 and TRBJ1-4 for the parts outside the CDR3, the full variable domain is DTGVSQNPRHKITKRGQNVTFRCDPISEHNRLYWYRQTLGQGPEFLTYFQNEAQLEKSRLLSDRFSAERPKGSFSTLEIQRTEQGDSAMYLCASSLQTPGAREKLFFGSGTQLSVL.

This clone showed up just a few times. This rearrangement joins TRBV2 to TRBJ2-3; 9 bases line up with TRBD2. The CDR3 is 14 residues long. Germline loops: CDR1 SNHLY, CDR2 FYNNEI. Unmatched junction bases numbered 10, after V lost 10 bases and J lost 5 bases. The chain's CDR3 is CANLAGLDLDTQYF. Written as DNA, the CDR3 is TGTGCCAACCTAGCGGGACTAGATCTAGATACGCAGTATTTT. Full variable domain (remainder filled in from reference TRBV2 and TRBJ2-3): EPEVTQTPSHQVTQMGQEVILRCVPISNHLYFYWYRQILGQKVEFLVSFYNNEISEKSEIFDDQFSVERPDGSNFTLKIRSTKLEDSAMYFCANLAGLDLDTQYFGPGTRLTVL.

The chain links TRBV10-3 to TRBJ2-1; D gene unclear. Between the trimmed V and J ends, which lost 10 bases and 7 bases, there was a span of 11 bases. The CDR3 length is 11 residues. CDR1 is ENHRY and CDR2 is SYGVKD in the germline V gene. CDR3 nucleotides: TGTGCCACCCCCAAGGGAAATGAGCAGTTCTTC. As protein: CATPKGNEQFF.

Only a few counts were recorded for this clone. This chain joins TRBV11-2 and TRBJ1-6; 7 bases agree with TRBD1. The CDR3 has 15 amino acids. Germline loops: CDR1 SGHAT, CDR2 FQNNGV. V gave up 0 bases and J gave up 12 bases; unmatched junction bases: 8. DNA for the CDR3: TGTGCCAGCAGCTTAGAGAGGCAGGGGGTGGTACCCCTCCACTTT. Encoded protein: CASSLERQGVVPLHF.

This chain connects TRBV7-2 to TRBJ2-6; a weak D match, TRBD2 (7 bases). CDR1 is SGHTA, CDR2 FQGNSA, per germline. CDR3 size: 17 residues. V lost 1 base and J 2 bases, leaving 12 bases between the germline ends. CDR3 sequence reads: CASSLGAGATGANVLTF. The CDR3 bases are TGTGCCAGCAGCTTAGGGGCGGGGGCGACTGGGGCCAACGTCCTGACTTTC.

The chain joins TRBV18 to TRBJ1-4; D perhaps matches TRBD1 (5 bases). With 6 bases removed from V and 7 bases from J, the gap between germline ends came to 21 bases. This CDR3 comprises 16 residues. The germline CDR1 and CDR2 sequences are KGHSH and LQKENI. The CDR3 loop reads CASSREPGKTTEKLFF. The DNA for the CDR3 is TGTGCCAGCTCCAGGGAGCCGGGGAAAACAACTGAAAAACTGTTTTTT.

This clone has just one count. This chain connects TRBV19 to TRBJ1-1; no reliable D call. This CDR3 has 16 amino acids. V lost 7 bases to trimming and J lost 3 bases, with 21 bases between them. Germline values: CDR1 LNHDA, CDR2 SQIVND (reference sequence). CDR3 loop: CASTSWRANFDTEAFF. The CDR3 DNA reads TGTGCCAGTACTTCCTGGAGAGCAAATTTTGACACTGAAGCTTTCTTT.

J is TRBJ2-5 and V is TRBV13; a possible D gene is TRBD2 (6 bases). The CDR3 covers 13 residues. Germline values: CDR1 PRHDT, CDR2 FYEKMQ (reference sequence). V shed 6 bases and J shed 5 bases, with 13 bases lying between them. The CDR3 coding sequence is TGTGCCAGCAGTTCTAGCGAGGGGGAGACCCAGTACTTC. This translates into CASSSSEGETQYF.

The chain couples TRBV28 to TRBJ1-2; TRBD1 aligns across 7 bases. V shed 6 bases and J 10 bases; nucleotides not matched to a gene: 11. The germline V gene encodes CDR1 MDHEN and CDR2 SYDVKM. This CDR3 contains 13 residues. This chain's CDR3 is CASRPGTVSLYTF. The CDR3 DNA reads TGTGCCAGCAGGCCGGGGACAGTTTCCCTCTACACCTTC.

Here the CDR3 DNA reads TGTGCCAGCAGCTTACGGGGGGATCAGCCCCAGCATTTT. The encoded protein is CASSLRGDQPQHF. The chain employs TRBV7-9 and TRBJ1-5; the D gene is possibly TRBD1 (5 bases). V was clipped by 2 bases and J by 5 bases, with 7 bases between them. The CDR3 covers 13 residues. The germline V gene has CDR1 SEHNR and CDR2 FQNEAQ (reference sequence).

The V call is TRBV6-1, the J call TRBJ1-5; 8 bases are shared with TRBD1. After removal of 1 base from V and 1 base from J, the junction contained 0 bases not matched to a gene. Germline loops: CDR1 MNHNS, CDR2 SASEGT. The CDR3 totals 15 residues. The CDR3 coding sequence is TGTGCCAGCAGTGAAGGGACAGGGAGCAATCAGCCCCAGCATTTT. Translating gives CASSEGTGSNQPQHF.

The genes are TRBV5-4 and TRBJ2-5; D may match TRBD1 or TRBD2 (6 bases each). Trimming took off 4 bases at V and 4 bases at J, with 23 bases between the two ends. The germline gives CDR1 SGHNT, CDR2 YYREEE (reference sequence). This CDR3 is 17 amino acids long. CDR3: CASSRPRSGVGGETQYF. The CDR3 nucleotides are TGTGCCAGCAGCCGTCCACGTAGCGGAGTAGGGGGAGAGACCCAGTACTTC.

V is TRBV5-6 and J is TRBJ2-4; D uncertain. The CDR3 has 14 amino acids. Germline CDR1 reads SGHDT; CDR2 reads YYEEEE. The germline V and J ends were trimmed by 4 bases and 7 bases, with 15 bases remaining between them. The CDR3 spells CASSNDNAANIQYF. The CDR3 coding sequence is TGTGCCAGCAGCAACGACAATGCGGCGAACATTCAGTACTTC.

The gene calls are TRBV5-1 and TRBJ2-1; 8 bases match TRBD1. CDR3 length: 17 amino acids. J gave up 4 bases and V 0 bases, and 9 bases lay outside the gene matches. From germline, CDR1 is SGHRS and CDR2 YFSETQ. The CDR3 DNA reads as TGCGCCAGCAGCTTGGAAGTGGGACAGGACGGTTACAATGAGCAGTTCTTC. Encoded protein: CASSLEVGQDGYNEQFF.